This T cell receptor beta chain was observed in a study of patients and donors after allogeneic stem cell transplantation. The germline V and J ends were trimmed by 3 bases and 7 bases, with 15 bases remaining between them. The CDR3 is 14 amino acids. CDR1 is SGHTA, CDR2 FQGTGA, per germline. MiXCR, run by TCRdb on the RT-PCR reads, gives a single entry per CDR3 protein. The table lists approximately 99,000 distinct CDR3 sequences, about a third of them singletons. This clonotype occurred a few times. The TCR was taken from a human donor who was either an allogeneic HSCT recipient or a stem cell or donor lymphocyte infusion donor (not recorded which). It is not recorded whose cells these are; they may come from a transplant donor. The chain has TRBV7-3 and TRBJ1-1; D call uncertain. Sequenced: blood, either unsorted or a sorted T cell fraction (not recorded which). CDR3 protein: CASSFNLRKLEAFF. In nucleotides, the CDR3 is TGTGCCAGCAGCTTTAACCTCCGAAAGCTTGAAGCTTTCTTT.